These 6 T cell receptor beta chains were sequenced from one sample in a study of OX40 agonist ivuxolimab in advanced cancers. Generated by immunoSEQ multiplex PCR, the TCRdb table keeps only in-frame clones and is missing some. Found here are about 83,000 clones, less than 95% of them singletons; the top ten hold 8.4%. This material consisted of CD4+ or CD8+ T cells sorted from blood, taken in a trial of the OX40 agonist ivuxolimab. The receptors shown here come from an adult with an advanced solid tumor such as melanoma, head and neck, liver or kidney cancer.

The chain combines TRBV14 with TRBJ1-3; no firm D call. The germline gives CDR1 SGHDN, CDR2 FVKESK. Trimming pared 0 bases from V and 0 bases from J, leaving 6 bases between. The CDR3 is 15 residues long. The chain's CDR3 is CASSQEGFSGNTIYF. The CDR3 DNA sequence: TGTGCCAGCAGCCAAGAGGGGTTCTCTGGAAACACCATATATTTT.

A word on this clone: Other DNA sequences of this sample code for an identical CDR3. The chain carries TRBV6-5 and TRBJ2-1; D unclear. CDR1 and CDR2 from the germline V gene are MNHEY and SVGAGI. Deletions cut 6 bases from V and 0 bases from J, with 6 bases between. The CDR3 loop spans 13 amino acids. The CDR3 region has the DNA TGTGCCAGCAGCTATAGCTCCTACAATGAGCAGTTCTTC. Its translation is CASSYSSYNEQFF.

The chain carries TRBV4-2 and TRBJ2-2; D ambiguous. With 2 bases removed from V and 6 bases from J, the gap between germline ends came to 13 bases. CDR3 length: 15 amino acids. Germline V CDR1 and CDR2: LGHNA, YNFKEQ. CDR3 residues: CASSQLESWPGELFF. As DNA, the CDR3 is TGTGCCAGCAGCCAACTGGAAAGCTGGCCCGGGGAGCTGTTTTTT.

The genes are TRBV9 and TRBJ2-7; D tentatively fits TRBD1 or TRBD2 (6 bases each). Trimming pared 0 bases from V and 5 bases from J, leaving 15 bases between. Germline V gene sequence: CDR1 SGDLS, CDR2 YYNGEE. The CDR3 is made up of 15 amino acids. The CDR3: CASSVAGSGGNEQYF. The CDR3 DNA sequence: TGTGCCAGCAGCGTAGCGGGATCCGGGGGCAACGAGCAGTACTTC.

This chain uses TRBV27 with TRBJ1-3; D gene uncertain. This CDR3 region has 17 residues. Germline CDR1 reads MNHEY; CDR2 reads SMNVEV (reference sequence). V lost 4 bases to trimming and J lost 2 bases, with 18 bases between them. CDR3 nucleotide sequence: TGTGCCAGCAGTTCCCCGAGTCTGGGAAGACCTGGAAACACCATATATTTT. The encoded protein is CASSSPSLGRPGNTIYF.

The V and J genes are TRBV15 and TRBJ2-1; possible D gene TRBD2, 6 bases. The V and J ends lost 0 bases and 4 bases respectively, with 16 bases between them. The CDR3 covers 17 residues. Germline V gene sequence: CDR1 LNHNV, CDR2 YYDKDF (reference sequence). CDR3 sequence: CATSRDPGGAQYNEQFF. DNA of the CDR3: TGTGCCACCAGCAGAGATCCGGGCGGGGCGCAATACAATGAGCAGTTCTTC.